Each of the 8 T cell receptor beta chains below was sequenced from the same sample in a study of T cells in Graves' hyperthyroidism and ophthalmopathy. It was RNA transcripts that yielded the amplified TCR beta CDR3 regions. With the HTBI primer set, the TCR CDR3 went through a first round of RT-PCR. TCRdb analysed the multiplex PCR reads with MiXCR anew, one entry per CDR3 protein. The table has hundreds of thousands of distinct CDR3 sequences, under 25% seen once; the top ten hold roughly 30%. The specimen was blood. All receptors come from a man aged 30-40 years with Graves' ophthalmopathy.

The chain carries TRBV20-1 and TRBJ2-1; TRBD2 agrees at 12 bases. The germline gives CDR1 DFQATT, CDR2 SNEGSKA (reference sequence). There are 15 residues in the CDR3. J was trimmed by 9 bases and V by 0 bases; bases with no gene match: 6. CDR3 protein: CSARDLAGGPSEQFF. The CDR3, as DNA: TGCAGTGCTAGAGATCTAGCGGGAGGGCCAAGTGAGCAGTTCTTC.

V is TRBV5-1 and J is TRBJ1-3; no reliable D call. The CDR3 sequence is 14 residues long. Trimming shortened V by 4 bases and J by 2 bases, and 10 bases separated the two germline ends. CDR1 and CDR2 (germline): SGHRS, YFSETQ. The CDR3 sequence: CASSPGRAGNTIYF. CDR3 nucleotide sequence: TGCGCCAGCAGCCCTGGACGTGCTGGAAACACCATATATTTT.

The chain carries TRBV2 and TRBJ2-7, with D tentatively TRBD2 (6 bases). The germline gives CDR1 SNHLY, CDR2 FYNNEI. This CDR3 region has 13 residues. With 4 bases removed from V and 5 bases from J, the gap between germline ends came to 12 bases. The CDR3 coding sequence is TGTGCCAGCAGTGTGGTCCCGGGGGACGAGCAGTACTTC. Residues: CASSVVPGDEQYF.

This clonotype occurred a few times. This chain uses TRBV6-6 with TRBJ1-5; no firm D call. CDR1 and CDR2 from the germline V gene are MNHNY and SVGAGI (reference sequence). The CDR3 sequence is 14 residues long. Trimming left V 2 bases short and J 3 bases short, with 8 bases between. The CDR3 sequence: CASSYSGINQPQHF. The CDR3 region has the DNA TGTGCCAGCAGTTACAGTGGGATCAATCAGCCCCAGCATTTT.

This clonotype has only a few counts. The chain has TRBV4-1 and TRBJ2-5, with D perhaps given as TRBD1 or TRBD2 (6 bases each). This CDR3 is 15 amino acids long. V gave up 0 bases and J gave up 5 bases, with 13 bases separating them. CDR1 and CDR2 (germline): MGHRA, YSYEKL. Written as DNA, the CDR3 is TGCGCCAGCAGCCAAGAAGGGGCCGGGGGCGAGACCCAGTACTTC. It codes for CASSQEGAGGETQYF.

Many counts were recorded for this clonotype. The chain employs TRBV20-1 and TRBJ2-1; D might be TRBD1 or TRBD2, each matching 5 bases. Germline loops: CDR1 DFQATT, CDR2 SNEGSKA (reference sequence). This CDR3 contains 13 residues. Trimming pared 3 bases from V and 4 bases from J, leaving 10 bases between. CDR3 coding DNA: TGCAGTGCTAGCGGGACGGGGTACAATGAGCAGTTCTTC. Translation: CSASGTGYNEQFF.

This chain connects TRBV30 to TRBJ2-3; unclear D gene. V gave up 2 bases and J gave up 8 bases, with 17 bases separating them. Germline CDR1 and CDR2: GTSNPN and SVGIG (reference sequence). The CDR3 covers 14 residues. CDR3 bases: TGTGCCTGGAGTCTGCCCACCGGAGACTGTACGCAGTATTTT. It translates to CAWSLPTGDCTQYF.

This clonotype was detected ten times or more. The chain has TRBV2 and TRBJ2-7, with D hard to call. The CDR3 has 11 amino acids. Germline values: CDR1 SNHLY, CDR2 FYNNEI. V was cut by 4 bases and J by 2 bases, with 3 bases left in between. For the CDR3, the DNA is TGTGCCAGCAGTGCTACCTACGAGCAGTACTTC. Encoded protein: CASSATYEQYF.